This TCR beta chain was obtained from a study of blood T cell repertoires in COVID-19. On the study more broadly: Acute and convalescent COVID-19 samples came from the United States, Italy and Spain. Nucleic acid was either cDNA or gDNA, and it came from T cells, B-cell-depleted T cells, or PBMCs.

Under the authors' procedure: Nucleated cell counts were estimated from reference gene primer amplification. Sequencing used immunoSEQ multiplex PCR; TCRdb keeps in-frame clones, though not all of them. D and trimming were read from the DNA, whereas the V and J calls and clone size are those reported in that table. The sample records about 230,000 clones, 80% to 90% being singletons. Germline-derived CDR1 and CDR2 are SGHTA and FQGTGA. There are 16 residues in the CDR3. V lost 2 bases to trimming and J lost 4 bases; unmatched junction nucleotides: 6. The sequence was obtained from a woman of 80 years or more with active or convalescent COVID-19. The V call is TRBV7-3, the J call TRBJ2-2; 8 nucleotides align to TRBD2. Sequencing input: peripheral blood. The CDR3 loop reads CASSLSTSGFTGELFF. The CDR3 region has the DNA TGTGCCAGCAGCTTATCCACTAGCGGCTTCACCGGGGAGCTGTTTTTT.